Listed here are 32 T cell receptor beta chains from one sample, sequenced in a study of cytomegalovirus exposure and HLA in healthy donors. Clones were sequenced by immunoSEQ multiplex PCR, and TCRdb holds only the in-frame ones, with some missing. The repertoire holds some 150,000 clones, with more than 75% as singletons. The sample taken for sequencing was PBMCs. The receptors were gathered from a woman aged 25 to 39 in good health and CMV-seronegative.

The CDR3 sequence: CASSPTGQEGEKLFF. The DNA of the CDR3 is TGTGCCAGCTCACCGACCGGACAGGAGGGTGAAAAACTGTTTTTT. The rearrangement links TRBV18 to TRBJ1-4; 7 nucleotides line up with TRBD1. V shed 3 bases and J 7 bases; nucleotides not matched to a gene: 8. The CDR3 sequence is 15 residues long. CDR1 is KGHSH and CDR2 is LQKENI in the germline V gene.

V gene TRBV5-5 combines with J gene TRBJ2-7; TRBD2 matches at 8 bases. Per germline, CDR1 SGHKS and CDR2 YYEKEE (reference sequence). This CDR3 is 14 amino acids long. V lost 2 bases to trimming and J lost 1 base; unmatched junction nucleotides: 2. CDR3 residues: CASSLAGESYEQYF. The CDR3 DNA follows: TGTGCCAGCAGCTTAGCGGGGGAGTCCTACGAGCAGTACTTC.

This chain joins TRBV2 and TRBJ2-7; D might be TRBD1 (6 bases). The germline V gene encodes CDR1 SNHLY and CDR2 FYNNEI. The CDR3 contains 12 residues. The germline V and J ends were trimmed by 8 bases and 4 bases, with 12 bases remaining between them. In DNA, the CDR3 is TGTGCCAGCGAAGGACAGAAGTACGAGCAGTACTTC. Amino acids: CASEGQKYEQYF.

Here the CDR3 reads CASSPDDRGRMYSPLHF. CDR3 coding DNA: TGTGCCAGCAGCCCCGACGACAGGGGAAGAATGTATTCACCCCTCCACTTT. The chain joins TRBV4-2 to TRBJ1-6, with 8 bases identical to TRBD1. In germline, CDR1 is LGHNA, CDR2 YNFKEQ. The ends lost 4 bases at V and 8 bases at J; junction bases unmatched: 13. There are 17 residues in the CDR3.

The chain couples TRBV25-1 to TRBJ1-1, with 7 positions matching TRBD1. Germline V gene lookup returns CDR1 MGHDK and CDR2 SYGVNS. The CDR3 covers 15 residues. V was clipped by 2 bases and J by 1 base; unmatched bases: 4. The CDR3 protein is CASSESAGGNTEAFF. The CDR3 DNA is TGTGCCAGCAGTGAAAGTGCAGGGGGGAACACTGAAGCTTTCTTT.

This chain links TRBV2 with TRBJ2-1; D unclear. Germline V lookup: CDR1 SNHLY, CDR2 FYNNEI. The CDR3 sequence is 12 residues long. V was clipped by 4 bases and J by 6 bases, with 7 bases between them. The CDR3 coding sequence is TGTGCCAGCAGTGTCGGGTCCAATGAGCAGTTCTTC. Translation gives CASSVGSNEQFF. The entire variable domain, with the rest obtained from reference TRBV2 and TRBJ2-1, is as follows: EPEVTQTPSHQVTQMGQEVILRCVPISNHLYFYWYRQILGQKVEFLVSFYNNEISEKSEIFDDQFSVERPDGSNFTLKIRSTKLEDSAMYFCASSVGSNEQFFGPGTRLTVL.

The chain is built from TRBV4-1 and TRBJ1-2; D remains ambiguous. Trimming removed 1 base from V and 6 bases from J, with 9 bases in between. CDR1 MGHRA and CDR2 YSYEKL come from the germline V gene. The CDR3 extends over 13 amino acids. The CDR3 reads CASSQVVTDGYTF. CDR3 DNA sequence: TGCGCCAGCAGCCAAGTCGTCACGGATGGCTACACCTTC.

This clone was detected only once. The V call is TRBV5-4, the J call TRBJ2-3; 10 bases match TRBD1. Trimming cost V 9 bases and J 8 bases; bases outside gene matches: 9. The germline V gene encodes CDR1 SGHNT and CDR2 YYREEE (reference sequence). This CDR3 region has 13 residues. The DNA of the CDR3 is TGTGCCACCCGGGACAGGGGATTGGGTACGCAGTATTTT. Translated: CATRDRGLGTQYF.

The chain couples TRBV25-1 to TRBJ2-7; 9 nucleotides line up with TRBD1. The CDR3 is 16 amino acids. CDR1 MGHDK and CDR2 SYGVNS come from the germline V gene. V was pared by 2 bases and J by 5 bases, with 10 bases of the junction left unmatched. The CDR3 DNA reads TGTGCCAGCAGTGAAGACCGGGACAGGGTTGTCGACGAGCAGTACTTC. This translates into CASSEDRDRVVDEQYF.

This clone was counted once. The chain employs TRBV9 and TRBJ2-7; 14 bases are shared with TRBD2. The germline V gene encodes CDR1 SGDLS and CDR2 YYNGEE. The CDR3 runs 15 residues. Losses at the gene ends were 3 bases for V and 6 bases for J; bases not matched to a gene: 5. This CDR3 reads CASSGLAGGRGEQYF. In DNA form, the CDR3 reads TGTGCCAGCAGCGGACTAGCGGGGGGGCGTGGCGAGCAGTACTTC.

The V gene is TRBV15, the J gene TRBJ1-5, with 9 bases that match TRBD1. Germline trimming cut 1 base from V and 5 bases from J; bases unmatched to any gene: 0. The CDR3 totals 14 residues. The germline V gene has CDR1 LNHNV and CDR2 YYDKDF (reference sequence). The CDR3 DNA sequence: TGTGCCACCAGCAGAGGGGACAGGGATCAGCCCCAGCATTTT. The encoded protein is CATSRGDRDQPQHF.

The CDR3 protein is CASSSSGHVYNEQFF. The CDR3, as DNA: TGTGCCAGCAGCTCATCGGGACATGTTTACAATGAGCAGTTCTTC. V and J are TRBV5-8 and TRBJ2-1; TRBD1 is a possible D gene (6 bases). This CDR3 spans 15 amino acids. The V and J ends lost 3 bases and 4 bases respectively, with 14 bases between them. The germline CDR1 and CDR2 sequences are SGHTS and YDEGEE.

This rearrangement joins TRBV6-1 to TRBJ2-7, with 11 positions matching TRBD2. Per the germline V gene, CDR1 is MNHNS and CDR2 is SASEGT. CDR3 size: 15 residues. V was pared by 5 bases and J by 2 bases, with 5 bases of the junction left unmatched. The CDR3 region has the DNA TGTGCCAGCAGTAGGACTAGCGGGTCGCCCTACGAGCAGTACTTC. Amino acid sequence: CASSRTSGSPYEQYF.

This chain joins TRBV27 and TRBJ2-7, with a tentative D call TRBD2 (5 bases). Germline lookup yields CDR1 MNHEY and CDR2 SMNVEV (reference sequence). Between the trimmed V and J ends, which lost 4 bases and 9 bases, there was a span of 16 bases. The CDR3 loop spans 13 amino acids. The CDR3 loop reads CASSYAPRGGQYF. The DNA for the CDR3 is TGTGCCAGCAGTTATGCCCCACGGGGTGGGCAGTACTTC.

This chain joins TRBV5-4 and TRBJ1-4; weak D call: TRBD1 (5 bases). CDR3 length: 14 amino acids. The V gene's germline CDR1 is SGHNT and CDR2 YYREEE (reference sequence). Between the trimmed V and J ends, which lost 0 bases and 7 bases, there was a span of 10 bases. CDR3 loop: CASSLAGRAEKLFF. DNA of the CDR3: TGTGCCAGCAGCTTGGCGGGCAGGGCTGAAAAACTGTTTTTT.

The V gene is TRBV2, the J gene TRBJ2-5; D uncertain. This CDR3 is 11 amino acids long. With 2 bases removed from V and 5 bases from J, the gap between germline ends came to 3 bases. Germline assignment: CDR1 SNHLY and CDR2 FYNNEI. CDR3 protein: CASSETETQYF. Written as DNA, the CDR3 is TGTGCCAGCAGTGAAACTGAGACCCAGTACTTC.

This clone was observed a single time. This CDR3 reads CASSLAGRSYEQYF. Written as DNA, the CDR3 is TGTGCCAGCAGTTTGGCGGGACGCTCCTACGAGCAGTACTTC. The chain carries TRBV6-6 and TRBJ2-7; D possibly corresponds to TRBD2 (6 bases). V lost 4 bases and J lost 0, with 10 bases in between. Germline loops: CDR1 MNHNY, CDR2 SVGAGI (reference sequence). The CDR3 spans 14 residues.

This clone was detected a few times. The chain combines TRBV4-1 with TRBJ1-1, with D perhaps matching TRBD1 (6 bases). Germline V gene data show CDR1 as MGHRA and CDR2 as YSYEKL. V was shortened by 5 bases and J by 3 bases, with 13 bases between the two germline ends. The CDR3 covers 14 residues. The CDR3 reads CASSFGRGDTEAFF. CDR3 nucleotide sequence: TGCGCCAGCAGCTTTGGCAGGGGAGACACTGAAGCTTTCTTT.

This sequence joins TRBV7-2 and TRBJ2-5, with 9 positions matching TRBD1. The CDR3 runs to 15 residues. V was clipped by 0 bases and J by 5 bases; unmatched bases: 4. Germline V lookup: CDR1 SGHTA, CDR2 FQGNSA. This CDR3 reads CASSLASQGAETQYF. CDR3 nucleotide sequence: TGTGCCAGCAGCTTAGCGTCACAGGGGGCCGAGACCCAGTACTTC.

This chain uses TRBV6-6 with TRBJ2-3; 12 nucleotides align to TRBD1. CDR1 MNHNY and CDR2 SVGAGI come from the germline V gene (reference sequence). V gave up 2 bases and J gave up 4 bases; unmatched junction bases: 4. The CDR3 totals 16 residues. The CDR3 DNA is TGTGCCAGCAGTTACGGGGGGACAGGGGGCCCAGATACGCAGTATTTT. This gives the protein CASSYGGTGGPDTQYF.

The CDR3 spells CASSLGRAEEQYF. Here the CDR3 DNA reads TGCGCCAGCAGCTTGGGCAGGGCAGAAGAGCAGTACTTC. V and J are TRBV5-1 and TRBJ2-7, with D possibly being TRBD1 (5 bases). Germline loops: CDR1 SGHRS, CDR2 YFSETQ. CDR3 length: 13 amino acids. V lost 0 bases to trimming and J lost 7 bases, with 11 bases between them. Combining the CDR3 with reference TRBV5-1 and TRBJ2-7 gives the whole variable domain KAGVTQTPRYLIKTRGQQVTLSCSPISGHRSVSWYQQTPGQGLQFLFEYFSETQRNKGNFPGRFSGRQFSNSRSEMNVSTLELGDSALYLCASSLGRAEEQYFGPGTRLTVT.

The genes are TRBV13 and TRBJ1-1, with D tentatively TRBD1 (5 bases). Looked up from germline, CDR1 is PRHDT and CDR2 is FYEKMQ (reference sequence). The V gene lost 8 bases and the J gene lost 4 bases, with 17 bases spanning the gap. This CDR3 is 14 amino acids long. The CDR3 bases are TGTGCCAGCTGCCTGGGTCGGGGGGGCACTGAAGCTTTCTTT. Its translation: CASCLGRGGTEAFF.

The genes are TRBV5-1 and TRBJ1-1; D remains unclear. The V and J ends lost 4 bases and 6 bases respectively, with 19 bases between them. CDR1 is SGHRS and CDR2 is YFSETQ in the germline V gene. This CDR3 comprises 15 residues. The CDR3 loop is CASSPIDQNSAEAFF. The CDR3 DNA is TGCGCCAGCAGCCCAATCGACCAAAACAGTGCTGAAGCTTTCTTT. Complete variable domain (other parts from reference TRBV5-1 and TRBJ1-1): KAGVTQTPRYLIKTRGQQVTLSCSPISGHRSVSWYQQTPGQGLQFLFEYFSETQRNKGNFPGRFSGRQFSNSRSEMNVSTLELGDSALYLCASSPIDQNSAEAFFGQGTRLTVV.

This clone was counted a single time. This chain joins TRBV27 and TRBJ2-1; the match to TRBD2 covers 10 bases. CDR3 length: 14 amino acids. In germline, CDR1 is MNHEY, CDR2 SMNVEV (reference sequence). The V gene end was trimmed by 3 bases and the J gene end by 6 bases; junction bases not matched to a gene: 2. CDR3 in amino acids: CASSFSGGSNEQFF. The CDR3 DNA is TGTGCCAGCAGTTTTAGCGGGGGGAGCAATGAGCAGTTCTTC.

The rearrangement uses TRBV4-1 and TRBJ2-3, with D perhaps matching TRBD2 (6 bases). Germline V gene sequence: CDR1 MGHRA, CDR2 YSYEKL. V was cut by 4 bases and J by 2 bases, with 13 bases left in between. This CDR3 is 15 amino acids long. In DNA, the CDR3 is TGCGCCAGCAGCCCTAGCGAATACCCCACAGATACGCAGTATTTT. Its translation is CASSPSEYPTDTQYF.

The chain employs TRBV5-1 and TRBJ2-7; TRBD2 matches at 8 bases. The CDR3 has 13 amino acids. Germline V gene lookup returns CDR1 SGHRS and CDR2 YFSETQ. V shed 6 bases, J shed 2 bases, and the junction held 4 bases outside the gene matches. The DNA for the CDR3 is TGCGCCAGCACTCTAGCGGGCACCTACGAGCAGTACTTC. This sequence encodes CASTLAGTYEQYF.

The table lists this clone with a few counts. The chain combines TRBV5-6 with TRBJ2-5, with D unclear. This CDR3 has 15 residues. Germline V CDR1 and CDR2: SGHDT, YYEEEE. Trimming removed 0 bases at V and 0 bases at J, with 9 bases between. In DNA form, the CDR3 reads TGTGCCAGCAGCTTGGGTGACACGTACCAAGAGACCCAGTACTTC. Residues: CASSLGDTYQETQYF.

V usage is TRBV9 and J usage is TRBJ1-6; D possibly corresponds to TRBD1 (5 bases). V was trimmed by 7 bases and J by 5 bases, leaving 16 bases between them. The CDR3 is made up of 15 amino acids. From germline, CDR1 is SGDLS and CDR2 YYNGEE. Here the CDR3 reads CASAQGAFNNSPLHF. The CDR3, as DNA: TGTGCCAGCGCCCAGGGCGCCTTCAATAATTCACCCCTCCACTTT.

This chain connects TRBV7-6 to TRBJ1-2; no clear D. V lost 5 bases to trimming and J lost 8 bases, with 15 bases between them. CDR1 is SGHVS, CDR2 FNYEAQ, per germline. The CDR3 is 13 residues long. The CDR3 sequence is CASSPHPLVGYTF. The CDR3 DNA sequence: TGTGCCAGCAGCCCGCACCCCCTAGTAGGCTACACCTTC.

This clone was detected only once. The V gene is TRBV4-3, the J gene TRBJ2-7; 7 bases agree with TRBD2. J lost 3 bases, V lost 0 bases, and 5 bases had no gene match. The CDR3 contains 15 residues. CDR1 is LGHNA, CDR2 YSLEER, per germline. CDR3 protein: CASSQDVGGGYEQYF. The CDR3 nucleotides read TGCGCCAGCAGCCAAGATGTGGGGGGGGGCTACGAGCAGTACTTC.

The rearrangement links TRBV4-2 to TRBJ1-3, with D uncertain. This CDR3 spans 17 amino acids. Germline CDR1 LGHNA, CDR2 YNFKEQ. V was cut by 3 bases and J by 4 bases, with 19 bases left in between. The DNA for the CDR3 is TGTGCCAGCAGCCAGGGAGGTTGGAGCGGGGTGGGAAACACCATATATTTT. Residues: CASSQGGWSGVGNTIYF.

The rearrangement uses TRBV29-1 and TRBJ2-3; 8 bases map to TRBD2. Germline trimming cut 7 bases from V and 2 bases from J; bases unmatched to any gene: 14. The CDR3 consists of 16 residues. Germline-derived CDR1 and CDR2 are SQVTM and ANQGSEA. The CDR3 loop reads CSALTLVSGDTDTQYF. CDR3 DNA sequence: TGCAGCGCCCTAACTTTGGTTAGCGGGGACACAGATACGCAGTATTTT.